This T cell receptor beta chain appears in the sequencing data of a study of blood T cell repertoires in COVID-19. Using immunoSEQ multiplex PCR, the repertoire was profiled, and TCRdb retains in-frame clones only, with some absent. The sample consists of tens of thousands of clones, roughly four fifths of them appearing once. Germline CDR1 is SGHDT and CDR2 is YYEEEE. V shed 0 bases, J shed 6 bases, and the junction held 5 bases outside the gene matches. The CDR3 loop spans 15 amino acids. This sequence originates from a human donor in a cohort sampled during active COVID-19. The sequenced sample consisted of peripheral blood. The chain joins TRBV5-6 to TRBJ2-3; 9 bases agree with TRBD2. This CDR3 reads CASSLASGGMDTQYF. The CDR3 DNA sequence: TGTGCCAGCAGCTTGGCCAGCGGGGGGATGGATACGCAGTATTTT.